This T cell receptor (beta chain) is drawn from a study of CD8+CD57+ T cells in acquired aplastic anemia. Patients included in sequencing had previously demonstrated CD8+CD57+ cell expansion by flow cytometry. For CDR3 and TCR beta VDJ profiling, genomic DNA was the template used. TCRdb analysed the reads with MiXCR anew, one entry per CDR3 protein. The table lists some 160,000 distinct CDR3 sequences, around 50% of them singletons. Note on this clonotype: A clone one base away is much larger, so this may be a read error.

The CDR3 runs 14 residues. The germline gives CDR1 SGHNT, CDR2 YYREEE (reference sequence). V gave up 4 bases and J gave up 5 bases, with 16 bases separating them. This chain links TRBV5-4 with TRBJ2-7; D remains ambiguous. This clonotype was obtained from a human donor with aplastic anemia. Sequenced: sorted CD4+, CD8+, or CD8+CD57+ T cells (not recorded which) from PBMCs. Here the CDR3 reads CASSTEVGFDEQYF. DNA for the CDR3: TGTGCCAGCAGCACCGAGGTGGGGTTCGACGAGCAGTACTTC.